This T cell receptor (beta chain) was retrieved from a study of blood T cells in healthy people across ages. CDR3 length equals 15 residues. Trimming at V came to 4 bases and at J to 8 bases, leaving 9 bases not matched to a gene. A sample-barcoded 5' primer and a J-beta primer mix were used in a second PCR of about 7 to 11 cycles. A single record per CDR3 protein comes from TCRdb applying MiXCR to the 5' RACE reads. The sample consists of over 500,000 distinct CDR3 sequences, roughly half of them appearing once. V and J are TRBV12-3 or TRBV12-4 and TRBJ2-3; 10 positions agree with TRBD1. This clonotype was sampled from a woman of 80 years or more in good health. The source material was blood. The CDR3, as DNA: TGTGCCAGCAGTTACCGGGACAGGGGTATTGGTACGCAGTATTTT. It is translated as CASSYRDRGIGTQYF.